A single sample gave rise to the 22 T cell receptor beta chains below, sequenced in a study of T cell responses to AZD1222 COVID-19 vaccine. The repertoire was sequenced with immunoSEQ multiplex PCR; TCRdb's copy has only in-frame clones and lacks some. This repertoire shows about 100,000 clones, about 85% found once; its top ten account for more than 1.5%. Material: peripheral blood, obtained on day 0 of AZD1222 vaccination. These receptors were taken from an adult in good health.

The gene calls are TRBV5-4 and TRBJ1-2; D is ambiguous. The V gene lost 0 bases and the J gene lost 6 bases, with 9 bases spanning the gap. Germline lookup yields CDR1 SGHNT and CDR2 YYREEE (reference sequence). This CDR3 region has 13 residues. CDR3 bases: TGTGCCAGCAGCTTGGACAGATCTAATGGCTACACCTTC. It yields the protein CASSLDRSNGYTF.

The chain combines TRBV11-3 with TRBJ2-7; TRBD1 matches 7 bases. CDR1 and CDR2 from the germline V gene are SGHNT and YENEEA. The CDR3 sequence is 13 residues long. The junction had 4 bases not matched to a gene; V was cut back by 5 bases and J by 3 bases. CDR3 DNA sequence: TGTGCCAGCAGCCTAACAGGGGTCTACGAGCAGTACTTC. It is translated as CASSLTGVYEQYF.

The chain couples TRBV7-9 to TRBJ1-5; 9 bases map to TRBD1. Germline V gene data show CDR1 as SEHNR and CDR2 as FQNEAQ (reference sequence). With 7 bases clipped from V and 5 bases from J, the junction kept 3 bases outside the gene matches. The CDR3 is 13 residues long. In nucleotides, the CDR3 is TGTGCCAGCAAACAGGGGGCCGATCAGCCCCAGCATTTT. Translation: CASKQGADQPQHF.

The chain recombines TRBV3-1 (or the pseudogene TRBV3-2) with TRBJ1-2, with 7 bases that match TRBD1. Germline V lookup: CDR1 LGHDT, CDR2 YNNKEL (reference sequence). This CDR3 has 15 amino acids. V trimming: 4 bases; J trimming: 3 bases; junction bases outside the gene matches: 8. CDR3 sequence (DNA): TGTGCCAGCAGCCGGGCGTCGGGACAGCACTATGGCTACACCTTC. Its translation is CASSRASGQHYGYTF.

CDR3 nucleotides: TGTGCCAGCAGTGAAGCGGTGACAGGGGGGACCTCCGAGCAGTACTTC. This sequence encodes CASSEAVTGGTSEQYF. This chain connects TRBV6-1 to TRBJ2-7, with 9 bases matching TRBD1. This CDR3 is built from 16 residues. With 0 bases clipped from V and 6 bases from J, the junction kept 9 bases outside the gene matches. Per germline, CDR1 MNHNS and CDR2 SASEGT.

The V and J genes are TRBV11-2 and TRBJ2-1; weak D call: TRBD2 (6 bases). Trimming took 2 bases from V and 0 from J, leaving 11 bases between them. Germline lookup yields CDR1 SGHAT and CDR2 FQNNGV. This CDR3 comprises 16 residues. The CDR3 nucleotides read TGTGCCAGCAGCTTATGGGAGCGGGTCTCCTACAATGAGCAGTTCTTC. It yields the protein CASSLWERVSYNEQFF.

To note about this clone: Other nucleotide sequences in the sample specify the same CDR3. This chain joins TRBV11-3 and TRBJ2-1; 7 bases line up with TRBD2. CDR3 length: 18 residues. V dropped 0 bases and J dropped 0; count of bases not matched to a gene: 8. Germline V lookup: CDR1 SGHNT, CDR2 YENEEA. CDR3 protein: CASSLDQGGSNSYNEQFF. CDR3 DNA: TGTGCCAGCAGCTTAGATCAGGGCGGGAGTAACTCCTACAATGAGCAGTTCTTC.

The chain links TRBV5-1 to TRBJ1-1, with D uncertain. CDR3 length: 17 amino acids. Looked up from germline, CDR1 is SGHRS and CDR2 is YFSETQ. The CDR3 nucleotides read TGCGCGGGAAATGGAGGCGTGTCTCGAATTTTGGACACTGAAGCTTTCTTT. Amino acids: CAGNGGVSRILDTEAFF.

The CDR3 sequence is CAIIGRDLAFF. The CDR3 region has the DNA TGTGCCATCATTGGCCGGGACTTGGCTTTCTTT. The chain has TRBV10-3 and TRBJ1-1; TRBD1 might be the D (5 bases). The V end was cut by 7 bases, the J end by 11 bases, with 14 bases between. The CDR3 is made up of 11 amino acids. In germline, CDR1 is ENHRY, CDR2 SYGVKD.

This clone came up once. J is TRBJ1-3 and V is TRBV18; 8 nucleotides align to TRBD1. Germline V gene lookup returns CDR1 KGHSH and CDR2 LQKENI. The CDR3 is made up of 15 amino acids. Trimming at V came to 1 base and at J to 4 bases, leaving 3 bases not matched to a gene. The chain's CDR3 is CASSPRTGSGNTIYF. The CDR3 DNA sequence: TGTGCCAGCTCACCACGGACAGGGTCGGGAAACACCATATATTTT.

The V call is TRBV30, the J call TRBJ1-5; D not certain. The V end lost 0 bases, the J end lost 9 bases, and 12 bases lay between the germline ends. CDR1 and CDR2 from the germline V gene are GTSNPN and SVGIG (reference sequence). The length of the CDR3 is 13 residues. Here the CDR3 reads CAWSVTGLGPQHF. In DNA, the CDR3 is TGTGCCTGGAGTGTAACGGGTTTGGGGCCCCAGCATTTT.

The chain uses TRBV2 and TRBJ2-7; perhaps TRBD1 as D (5 bases). Deletions cut 6 bases from V and 0 bases from J, with 12 bases between. Germline CDR1 is SNHLY and CDR2 is FYNNEI. The CDR3 has 14 residues. CDR3 in DNA: TGTGCCAGCAGGAAAACAGGTGACTCCTACGAGCAGTACTTC. Encoded protein: CASRKTGDSYEQYF.

The rearrangement links TRBV6-5 to TRBJ2-1, with TRBD2 matching 9 bases. V lost 7 bases to trimming and J lost 6 bases; unmatched junction nucleotides: 10. The germline CDR1 and CDR2 sequences are MNHEY and SVGAGI. CDR3 length: 15 residues. CDR3 sequence: CASTPSGGPGNEQFF. In DNA, the CDR3 is TGTGCCAGCACTCCCAGCGGGGGGCCTGGCAATGAGCAGTTCTTC.

The chain is built from TRBV5-5 and TRBJ2-3; no definite D call. Germline V gives CDR1 SGHKS, CDR2 YYEKEE (reference sequence). The CDR3 runs 13 residues. Trimming left V 1 base short and J 4 bases short, with 7 bases between. CDR3 sequence reads: CASSLTDPDTQYF. As DNA, the CDR3 is TGTGCCAGCAGCTTGACAGATCCAGATACGCAGTATTTT.

The chain joins TRBV3-1 (or the pseudogene TRBV3-2) to TRBJ2-1; 8 bases fit TRBD2. Germline CDR1 is LGHDT and CDR2 is YNNKEL (reference sequence). V gave up 3 bases and J gave up 4 bases; unmatched junction bases: 8. This CDR3 has 16 residues. The CDR3 sequence: CASSQGHSGAYNEQFF. In DNA, the CDR3 is TGTGCCAGCAGCCAGGGCCATAGCGGGGCTTACAATGAGCAGTTCTTC.

This clone has more than one count but fewer than ten. This rearrangement joins TRBV5-4 to TRBJ2-7; D tentatively reads TRBD1 or TRBD2 (5 bases each). Germline CDR1 reads SGHNT; CDR2 reads YYREEE (reference sequence). CDR3 size: 15 residues. With 0 bases removed from V and 6 bases from J, the gap between germline ends came to 16 bases. DNA for the CDR3: TGTGCCAGCAGCTTGGCTACATGGTACGGGACCGAGCAGTACTTC. Its protein is CASSLATWYGTEQYF. The full variable domain, in which reference TRBV5-4 and TRBJ2-7 provide the parts outside the CDR3, is ETGVTQSPTHLIKTRGQQVTLRCSSQSGHNTVSWYQQALGQGPQFIFQYYREEENGRGNFPPRFSGLQFPNYSSELNVNALELDDSALYLCASSLATWYGTEQYFGPGTRLTVT.

V gene TRBV19 combines with J gene TRBJ2-5; 7 bases are a match to TRBD1. The V gene's germline CDR1 is LNHDA and CDR2 SQIVND (reference sequence). After removal of 4 bases from V and 4 bases from J, the junction contained 6 bases not matched to a gene. The CDR3 has 14 amino acids. CDR3 protein: CASSNQGVGETQYF. Written as DNA, the CDR3 is TGTGCCAGTAGTAACCAGGGGGTTGGAGAGACCCAGTACTTC.

On this clone: This sample also contains other DNA sequences that code for the same CDR3. This sequence joins TRBV27 and TRBJ1-5; D possibly corresponds to TRBD1 (5 bases). The V end lost 3 bases, the J end lost 4 bases, and 7 bases lay between the germline ends. CDR1 and CDR2 (germline): MNHEY, SMNVEV (reference sequence). The CDR3 loop spans 13 amino acids. The CDR3 sequence: CASSFGGNQPQHF. The DNA of the CDR3 is TGTGCCAGCAGTTTCGGGGGTAATCAGCCCCAGCATTTT.

The gene calls are TRBV9 and TRBJ2-1, with D unclear. CDR1 is SGDLS and CDR2 is YYNGEE in the germline V gene. V gave up 0 bases and J gave up 4 bases, with 14 bases separating them. CDR3 size: 16 residues. This chain's CDR3 is CASSVGLESPYNEQFF. For the CDR3, the DNA is TGTGCCAGCAGCGTAGGGCTCGAGTCCCCTTACAATGAGCAGTTCTTC.

The chain uses TRBV4-3 and TRBJ2-1, with D perhaps matching TRBD2 (6 bases). Germline CDR1 LGHNA, CDR2 YSLEER. This CDR3 is 16 amino acids long. Deletions cut 3 bases from V and 6 bases from J, with 18 bases between. The CDR3 coding sequence is TGCGCCAGCAGCCATGGGCGGGACTGGGGCTTCAATGAGCAGTTCTTC. Translated: CASSHGRDWGFNEQFF.

V usage is TRBV24-1 and J usage is TRBJ2-7; D call uncertain. V was pared by 5 bases and J by 0 bases, with 13 bases between. CDR1 and CDR2 (germline): KGHDR, SFDVKD. This CDR3 has 15 amino acids. DNA of the CDR3: TGTGCCACCAGTGGATTCGTGGGAAACTCCTACGAGCAGTACTTC. It yields the protein CATSGFVGNSYEQYF.

CDR3: CASSQVLAGSGGDGNEQFF. The CDR3 coding sequence is TGCGCCAGCAGCCAGGTACTAGCGGGGTCAGGGGGAGATGGTAATGAGCAGTTCTTC. The genes are TRBV4-1 and TRBJ2-1, with 10 bases matching TRBD2. CDR1 MGHRA and CDR2 YSYEKL come from the germline V gene. With V trimmed by 3 bases and J by 7 bases, 18 bases remained unmatched. This CDR3 has 19 residues.